The next 30 T cell receptor beta chains were all read from a single sample in a study of shared clonotypes between healthy human individuals. Naive-designated CD8 cells lacked CD45RO, were positively enriched for CCR7, and omitted terminally differentiated effector memory CD45RA+ cells. TCRdb's copy holds only in-frame clones and misses some; the assay was immunoSEQ multiplex PCR. The table includes 2 million to 2.5 million clones, over 85% detected once. The sample was naive CD8+ T cells sorted from blood. The source is a man between 18 and 35 years old in good health.

The rearrangement joins TRBV9 to TRBJ2-1; 8 bases align to TRBD2. The CDR3 is 16 amino acids. Germline V gives CDR1 SGDLS, CDR2 YYNGEE. The V gene end was trimmed by 4 bases and the J gene end by 0 bases; junction bases not matched to a gene: 6. The CDR3 region has the DNA TGTGCCAGCAGCTCCTCGAGCGGGAGCTCCTACAATGAGCAGTTCTTC. Protein product: CASSSSSGSSYNEQFF.

The chain recombines TRBV7-6 with TRBJ2-1, with 12 nucleotides matching TRBD2. Germline V gene lookup returns CDR1 SGHVS and CDR2 FNYEAQ. V shed 2 bases, J shed 0 bases, and the junction held 2 bases outside the gene matches. The CDR3 totals 17 residues. The CDR3 loop reads CASSLLAGGSSYNEQFF. In DNA, the CDR3 is TGTGCCAGCAGCTTACTAGCGGGAGGGAGCTCCTACAATGAGCAGTTCTTC.

The rearrangement links TRBV5-3 to TRBJ2-3, with 8 bases lining up with TRBD2. TRBV5-3 is given ORF status, its function remaining uncertain. V gave up 3 bases and J gave up 5 bases; unmatched junction bases: 11. The CDR3 consists of 16 residues. The CDR3 loop reads CARSSQRESGGDTQYF. CDR3 DNA sequence: TGTGCCAGAAGCTCCCAGCGGGAGAGTGGTGGAGATACGCAGTATTTT.

This clone showed up just once. This rearrangement joins TRBV5-6 to TRBJ2-5; the D gene could be TRBD1 or TRBD2 (6 bases each). Looked up from germline, CDR1 is SGHDT and CDR2 is YYEEEE. The V end was cut by 2 bases, the J end by 5 bases, with 19 bases between. This CDR3 has 16 amino acids. The CDR3 here is CASSLGGGGVRETQYF. CDR3 DNA: TGTGCCAGCAGCTTAGGCGGAGGGGGAGTTCGCGAGACCCAGTACTTC.

The V call is TRBV11-2, the J call TRBJ1-1; possible D gene TRBD1, 5 bases. The CDR3 loop spans 17 amino acids. Trimming took off 1 base at V and 0 bases at J, with 15 bases between the two ends. Looked up from germline, CDR1 is SGHAT and CDR2 is FQNNGV. CDR3 loop: CASSLGWDLDLNTEAFF. The CDR3 DNA follows: TGTGCCAGCAGCTTAGGTTGGGACCTAGATTTGAACACTGAAGCTTTCTTT.

The V call is TRBV21-1, the J call TRBJ2-2; the table's D call, TRBD1, was not checked against the DNA. TRBV21-1 is noted as a pseudogene. The CDR3 runs 16 residues. The CDR3: CASSTLSTPYTGELFF. CDR3 sequence (DNA): TGTGCCAGCAGCACCCTTTCGACACCCTACACCGGGGAGCTGTTTTTT.

This chain links TRBV7-8 with TRBJ2-5; D is unclear. Germline lookup yields CDR1 SGHVS and CDR2 FQNEAQ. Trimming removed 5 bases from V and 1 base from J, with 8 bases in between. CDR3 length: 13 amino acids. CDR3 region: CASSPAVQETQYF. The CDR3 DNA sequence: TGTGCCAGCAGCCCGGCGGTCCAAGAGACCCAGTACTTC.

Regarding this clone: At the DNA level, this CDR3 is encoded by other sequences in the same sample as well. The chain links TRBV30 to TRBJ2-7; a possible D gene is TRBD2 (6 bases). V lost 3 bases and J 4 bases, leaving 10 bases between the germline ends. CDR1 is GTSNPN, CDR2 SVGIG, per germline (reference sequence). The CDR3 has 12 residues. CDR3 loop: CAWSVRGYEQYF. CDR3 bases: TGTGCCTGGAGCGTCCGGGGGTACGAGCAGTACTTC.

The chain uses TRBV7-2 and TRBJ2-5; 9 bases line up with TRBD2. The germline V gene has CDR1 SGHTA and CDR2 FQGNSA. The CDR3 contains 16 residues. Trimming cost V 3 bases and J 1 base; bases outside gene matches: 6. The CDR3 loop is CASSFFLAGTQETQYF. For the CDR3, the DNA is TGTGCCAGCAGCTTTTTCCTAGCGGGGACCCAAGAGACCCAGTACTTC.

The chain links TRBV5-1 to TRBJ2-5; no clear D gene. Germline CDR1 reads SGHRS; CDR2 reads YFSETQ. The CDR3 has 14 residues. V lost 0 bases and J 2 bases, leaving 8 bases between the germline ends. CDR3 residues: CASSLEWAQETQYF. DNA of the CDR3: TGCGCCAGCAGCTTGGAATGGGCACAAGAGACCCAGTACTTC.

The chain links TRBV29-1 to TRBJ2-5; 11 bases line up with TRBD2. The CDR3 is 15 amino acids. V trimming: 6 bases; J trimming: 0 bases; junction bases outside the gene matches: 6. Germline V gene data show CDR1 as SQVTM and CDR2 as ANQGSEA. The CDR3 DNA is TGCAGCGTGGGTACTAGCGGGAGTTACCAAGAGACCCAGTACTTC. It codes for CSVGTSGSYQETQYF.

V is TRBV7-9 and J is TRBJ2-7; D ambiguous. Germline V lookup: CDR1 SEHNR, CDR2 FQNEAQ (reference sequence). The CDR3 loop spans 14 amino acids. The V gene lost 2 bases and the J gene lost 4 bases, with 12 bases spanning the gap. CDR3 nucleotides: TGTGCCAGCAGCTTACCGGGTTTCTTGTACGAGCAGTACTTC. Protein sequence: CASSLPGFLYEQYF.

This clone was recorded once. This chain joins TRBV30 and TRBJ2-3; tentatively, D is TRBD2 (7 bases). This CDR3 comprises 15 residues. Germline V gives CDR1 GTSNPN, CDR2 SVGIG (reference sequence). V lost 5 bases, J lost 2 bases, and 17 bases lay in between. CDR3 bases: TGTGCCTGGGCACACGGGGGGCTGGACACAGATACGCAGTATTTT. Encoded protein: CAWAHGGLDTDTQYF.

On this clone itself: Distinct nucleotide sequences in the sample also encode this CDR3. The CDR3 DNA follows: TGCGCCAGCAGCCCAGGGATGGCCTACGAGCAGTACTTC. Translated, it gives CASSPGMAYEQYF. The rearrangement uses TRBV4-1 and TRBJ2-7, with D perhaps TRBD1 (5 bases). The V and J ends lost 4 bases and 2 bases respectively, with 9 bases between them. The CDR3 sequence is 13 residues long. CDR1 is MGHRA and CDR2 is YSYEKL in the germline V gene.

Here the CDR3 reads CASSPGTVEQYF. CDR3 in DNA: TGTGCCAGCAGTCCCGGGACAGTCGAGCAGTACTTC. V and J are TRBV28 and TRBJ2-7; TRBD1 agrees at 7 bases. Germline V gene lookup returns CDR1 MDHEN and CDR2 SYDVKM. V shed 5 bases, J shed 6 bases, and the junction held 4 bases outside the gene matches. The CDR3 covers 12 residues.

This clone is a singleton in its sample. The chain employs TRBV6-5 and TRBJ1-1; D remains ambiguous. The germline V and J ends were trimmed by 0 bases and 6 bases, with 8 bases remaining between them. CDR1 and CDR2 from the germline V gene are MNHEY and SVGAGI. The CDR3 extends over 13 amino acids. The CDR3 reads CASSYSGSPEAFF. DNA of the CDR3: TGTGCCAGCAGTTACTCGGGGTCGCCTGAAGCTTTCTTT.

The chain carries TRBV7-2 and TRBJ2-3; 10 bases align to TRBD2. Germline V CDR1 and CDR2: SGHTA, FQGNSA. This CDR3 has 16 residues. J gave up 6 bases and V 4 bases, and 10 bases lay outside the gene matches. The CDR3 region has the DNA TGTGCCAGCAGCTCCAGGGAAGCGGGAGGGAGGGATACGCAGTATTTT. Amino acid sequence: CASSSREAGGRDTQYF.

This chain uses TRBV5-6 with TRBJ2-3, with a tentative D call TRBD2 (7 bases). The CDR3 consists of 14 residues. With 2 bases removed from V and 6 bases from J, the gap between germline ends came to 13 bases. Germline V gives CDR1 SGHDT, CDR2 YYEEEE. The CDR3 DNA reads as TGTGCCAGCAGCTTCCGAGGGGGGGCGGATACGCAGTATTTT. Protein product: CASSFRGGADTQYF. Combining the CDR3 with reference TRBV5-6 and TRBJ2-3 gives the whole variable domain DAGVTQSPTHLIKTRGQQVTLRCSPKSGHDTVSWYQQALGQGPQFIFQYYEEEERQRGNFPDRFSGHQFPNYSSELNVNALLLGDSALYLCASSFRGGADTQYFGPGTRLTVL.

The chain recombines TRBV5-4 with TRBJ1-5; D gene unclear. Trimming took off 0 bases at V and 5 bases at J, with 6 bases between the two ends. This CDR3 is 13 amino acids long. CDR1 is SGHNT and CDR2 is YYREEE in the germline V gene (reference sequence). The DNA of the CDR3 is TGTGCCAGCAGCTTGGGGCTGGATCAGCCCCAGCATTTT. Protein: CASSLGLDQPQHF.

The chain joins TRBV18 to TRBJ2-7, with TRBD2 identical over 10 bases. The V gene's germline CDR1 is KGHSH and CDR2 LQKENI. The CDR3 runs to 15 residues. The V segment lost 3 bases and the J segment 0 bases; nucleotides outside the gene matches: 2. CDR3 coding DNA: TGTGCCAGCTCACCTCCTAGCGGGAGCTCCTACGAGCAGTACTTC. Translation: CASSPPSGSSYEQYF.

V usage is TRBV2 and J usage is TRBJ2-1; D is unresolved. The length of the CDR3 is 15 residues. Germline V gene lookup returns CDR1 SNHLY and CDR2 FYNNEI. Trimming stripped 7 bases from V and 4 bases from J, with 17 bases between. CDR3 nucleotides: TGTGCCAGCATCTGGGCAACCTTAGGATACAATGAGCAGTTCTTC. It encodes CASIWATLGYNEQFF.

The chain carries TRBV6-1 and TRBJ2-7, with 9 bases identical to TRBD1. This CDR3 spans 16 amino acids. Germline V lookup: CDR1 MNHNS, CDR2 SASEGT. V was clipped by 1 base and J by 6 bases; unmatched bases: 10. The CDR3: CASSEGPGTGRGEQYF. CDR3 DNA: TGTGCCAGCAGTGAAGGCCCCGGGACAGGGAGGGGCGAGCAGTACTTC.

A single count supports this clone. The rearrangement uses TRBV2 and TRBJ2-7; TRBD1 might be the D (5 bases). Germline CDR1 SNHLY, CDR2 FYNNEI. This CDR3 is built from 16 residues. V was trimmed by 3 bases and J by 6 bases, leaving 21 bases between them. This CDR3 reads CASSEGGQQGVGEQYF. The CDR3 DNA follows: TGTGCCAGCAGTGAGGGCGGACAACAAGGTGTGGGCGAGCAGTACTTC.

The gene calls are TRBV11-2 and TRBJ2-7, with D unclear. The CDR3 runs to 12 residues. V dropped 6 bases and J dropped 0 bases, with 6 bases sitting between them. The germline gives CDR1 SGHAT, CDR2 FQNNGV. The CDR3 reads CASSHTSYEQYF. CDR3 sequence (DNA): TGTGCCAGCAGTCACACCTCCTACGAGCAGTACTTC.

The chain links TRBV6-1 to TRBJ2-7, with D perhaps TRBD2 (6 bases). The CDR3 contains 16 residues. Looked up from germline, CDR1 is MNHNS and CDR2 is SASEGT. V was pared by 4 bases and J by 0 bases, with 16 bases between. The CDR3 nucleotides read TGTGCCAGCAGTGTCTGGGGCGGGACCAGCTCCTACGAGCAGTACTTC. It encodes CASSVWGGTSSYEQYF.

This clone was recorded only once. Here the CDR3 reads CASSITPVGNQPQHF. CDR3 in DNA: TGTGCCAGTAGTATTACGCCCGTCGGGAATCAGCCCCAGCATTTT. This chain joins TRBV19 and TRBJ1-5; D is ambiguous. The CDR3 covers 15 residues. V lost 3 bases, J lost 4 bases, and 13 bases lay in between. Germline V gene sequence: CDR1 LNHDA, CDR2 SQIVND (reference sequence).

This clone was seen just once. CDR3 in amino acids: CASSDPGTGDTEAFF. The DNA for the CDR3 is TGCGCCAGCAGTGACCCCGGGACAGGGGACACTGAAGCTTTCTTT. V usage is TRBV10-1 and J usage is TRBJ1-1; 10 nucleotides agree with TRBD1. Germline CDR1 and CDR2: WNHNN and SYGVQD (reference sequence). The CDR3 runs to 15 residues. The V and J ends lost 3 bases and 3 bases, in that order; junction bases with no gene match: 4.

This clone appeared once. The rearrangement joins TRBV9 to TRBJ2-1; 11 bases line up with TRBD2. CDR1 and CDR2 from the germline V gene are SGDLS and YYNGEE. J lost 2 bases, V lost 3 bases, and 4 bases had no gene match. The CDR3 spans 16 residues. CDR3 sequence reads: CASSGLAGITYNEQFF. In DNA form, the CDR3 reads TGTGCCAGCAGCGGACTAGCGGGGATAACCTACAATGAGCAGTTCTTC.

The rearrangement uses TRBV13 and TRBJ2-5; no firm D call. Germline CDR1 is PRHDT and CDR2 is FYEKMQ (reference sequence). V was cut by 5 bases and J by 4 bases, with 14 bases left in between. The CDR3 loop spans 14 amino acids. The CDR3 nucleotides read TGTGCCAGCAGCCCAAGACGAGGTGGAGAGACCCAGTACTTC. Translation: CASSPRRGGETQYF.

This chain uses TRBV27 with TRBJ2-2; 7 nucleotides agree with TRBD1. This CDR3 has 15 residues. The germline CDR1 and CDR2 sequences are MNHEY and SMNVEV (reference sequence). Unmatched junction bases numbered 9, after V lost 7 bases and J lost 4 bases. The CDR3 here is CASTHKGAGTGELFF. CDR3 in DNA: TGTGCCAGCACTCACAAGGGGGCGGGCACCGGGGAGCTGTTTTTT.